These 16 T cell receptor beta chains share one sample of origin, sequenced in a study of blood T cell repertoires in COVID-19. Generated by immunoSEQ multiplex PCR, the TCRdb table keeps only in-frame clones and is missing some. The profile shows 95,000 to 150,000 clones, roughly 89% of them singletons. Sequencing was performed on peripheral blood. The receptors were sampled from a woman between 50 and 59 years old with acute or convalescent COVID-19.

CDR3 amino acids: CASSEPGTGAYGYTF. The DNA for the CDR3 is TGTGCCAGCAGCGAACCCGGGACAGGGGCGTATGGCTACACCTTC. V is TRBV9 and J is TRBJ1-2, with 10 bases that match TRBD1. Germline loops: CDR1 SGDLS, CDR2 YYNGEE. The CDR3 length is 15 residues. V lost 3 bases, J lost 5 bases, and 7 bases stayed unmatched.

CDR3 sequence (DNA): TGTGCCACCTTGGTATCGGAGACTGAAGCTTTCTTT. This codes for CATLVSETEAFF. This chain joins TRBV11-2 and TRBJ1-1; no reliable D call. Trimming removed 10 bases at V and 5 bases at J, with 14 bases between. The CDR3 sequence is 12 residues long. Germline-derived CDR1 and CDR2 are SGHAT and FQNNGV.

The V and J genes are TRBV5-1 and TRBJ2-7; 9 positions agree with TRBD1. There are 14 residues in the CDR3. Trimming at V came to 0 bases and at J to 3 bases, leaving 1 base not matched to a gene. Per germline, CDR1 SGHRS and CDR2 YFSETQ. CDR3 residues: CASSLGGQGYEQYF. CDR3 DNA: TGCGCCAGCAGCTTGGGGGGACAGGGCTACGAGCAGTACTTC.

This chain uses TRBV7-3 with TRBJ2-3; TRBD2 aligns across 11 bases. V shed 5 bases, J shed 0 bases, and the junction held 4 bases outside the gene matches. CDR3 size: 16 residues. Per the germline V gene, CDR1 is SGHTA and CDR2 is FQGTGA. The CDR3 bases are TGTGCCAGCAGCCAACTAGCGGGGGTTAGCACAGATACGCAGTATTTT. As protein: CASSQLAGVSTDTQYF.

The gene calls are TRBV11-2 and TRBJ1-1; no definite D call. CDR1 is SGHAT and CDR2 is FQNNGV in the germline V gene. The CDR3 is 13 amino acids. The V end lost 1 base, the J end lost 3 bases, and 6 bases lay between the germline ends. CDR3: CASSLGSYTEAFF. CDR3 nucleotides: TGTGCCAGCAGCTTAGGCAGTTACACTGAAGCTTTCTTT.

The chain recombines TRBV6-5 with TRBJ2-7; TRBD1 agrees at 7 bases. V lost 6 bases and J lost 4; bases outside the gene matches: 6. Per germline, CDR1 MNHEY and CDR2 SVGAGI. The CDR3 has 13 amino acids. The DNA for the CDR3 is TGTGCCAGCAGCGGACAGGCCACTTACGAGCAGTACTTC. This encodes CASSGQATYEQYF.

This clone was counted a single time. The chain uses TRBV6-5 and TRBJ1-1; TRBD1 might be the D (6 bases). This CDR3 is 14 amino acids long. Trimming pared 0 bases from V and 6 bases from J, leaving 11 bases between. Looked up from germline, CDR1 is MNHEY and CDR2 is SVGAGI. The CDR3: CASSYSVGGPEAFF. CDR3 nucleotides: TGTGCCAGCAGTTACTCGGTGGGGGGGCCTGAAGCTTTCTTT.

The CDR3 spells CASHPIRGTNEKLFF. The CDR3 nucleotides read TGTGCCAGCCACCCTATTCGGGGTACTAATGAAAAACTGTTTTTT. The chain carries TRBV19 and TRBJ1-4; D is ambiguous. Trimming removed 9 bases from V and 2 bases from J, with 16 bases in between. Germline-derived CDR1 and CDR2 are LNHDA and SQIVND (reference sequence). This CDR3 comprises 15 residues.

This chain joins TRBV10-3 and TRBJ1-2; no reliable D call. Germline loops: CDR1 ENHRY, CDR2 SYGVKD. This CDR3 contains 13 residues. V was trimmed by 7 bases and J by 10 bases, leaving 19 bases between them. The CDR3 is CAITGNLESDYTF. The CDR3 DNA follows: TGTGCCATCACGGGTAATCTGGAAAGCGACTACACCTTC.

The V call is TRBV5-4, the J call TRBJ2-1; 8 bases match TRBD2. The CDR3 extends over 17 amino acids. Germline V gene lookup returns CDR1 SGHNT and CDR2 YYREEE (reference sequence). J was trimmed by 3 bases and V by 1 base; bases with no gene match: 9. The DNA for the CDR3 is TGTGCCAGCAGCTTGTATGCGGGGGGAATCCTCTACAATGAGCAGTTCTTC. Residues: CASSLYAGGILYNEQFF. Full variable domain (missing parts from reference TRBV5-4 and TRBJ2-1): ETGVTQSPTHLIKTRGQQVTLRCSSQSGHNTVSWYQQALGQGPQFIFQYYREEENGRGNFPPRFSGLQFPNYSSELNVNALELDDSALYLCASSLYAGGILYNEQFFGPGTRLTVL.

The chain joins TRBV6-6 to TRBJ1-1; D not certain. Trimming shortened V by 8 bases and J by 5 bases, and 21 bases separated the two germline ends. Germline loops: CDR1 MNHNY, CDR2 SVGAGI (reference sequence). The CDR3 has 15 residues. CDR3 in amino acids: CASARGRGEGTEAFF. In nucleotides, the CDR3 is TGTGCCAGCGCCCGTGGCCGGGGTGAAGGGACTGAAGCTTTCTTT.

The rearrangement links TRBV5-4 to TRBJ2-1; 10 nucleotides agree with TRBD2. V shed 2 bases, J shed 7 bases, and the junction held 6 bases outside the gene matches. The CDR3 runs 15 residues. Germline CDR1 and CDR2: SGHNT and YYREEE (reference sequence). The CDR3 protein is CASSFSGGAPNEQFF. In DNA form, the CDR3 reads TGTGCCAGCAGCTTCAGCGGGGGGGCTCCAAATGAGCAGTTCTTC.

The genes are TRBV3-1 (or the pseudogene TRBV3-2) and TRBJ2-3; 9 bases are shared with TRBD2. The germline CDR1 and CDR2 sequences are LGHDT and YNNKEL (reference sequence). The CDR3 is 17 residues long. V lost 1 base and J lost 1; bases outside the gene matches: 6. In DNA, the CDR3 is TGTGCCAGCAGCCAAGGGGTAGCGGGGGTGGGCACAGATACGCAGTATTTT. It encodes CASSQGVAGVGTDTQYF.

The chain's CDR3 is CASRETGVNNEKLFF. The CDR3 DNA sequence: TGTGCCAGCAGGGAGACAGGGGTTAATAATGAAAAACTGTTTTTT. V and J are TRBV11-2 and TRBJ1-4; 8 bases fit TRBD1. The V segment lost 6 bases and the J segment 4 bases; nucleotides outside the gene matches: 7. The length of the CDR3 is 15 residues. CDR1 and CDR2 from the germline V gene are SGHAT and FQNNGV.

This clone was observed a few times. The chain joins TRBV7-9 to TRBJ1-1, with D unclear. The CDR3 spans 11 residues. CDR1 SEHNR and CDR2 FQNEAQ come from the germline V gene (reference sequence). V was pared by 11 bases and J by 7 bases, with 14 bases between. The DNA of the CDR3 is TGTGCCGACGATCGGGTCTTTGAAGCTTTCTTT. Translated, it gives CADDRVFEAFF. The complete variable domain, with remaining parts taken from reference TRBV7-9 and TRBJ1-1, reads DTGVSQNPRHKITKRGQNVTFRCDPISEHNRLYWYRQTLGQGPEFLTYFQNEAQLEKSRLLSDRFSAERPKGSFSTLEIQRTEQGDSAMYLCADDRVFEAFFGQGTRLTVV.

V and J are TRBV12-3 or TRBV12-4 and TRBJ2-7; TRBD2 is a possible D gene (5 bases). V lost 8 bases and J 4 bases, leaving 12 bases between the germline ends. The length of the CDR3 is 12 residues. CDR3: CASRSAGYEQYF. The CDR3 region has the DNA TGTGCCAGCCGCTCCGCGGGTTACGAGCAGTACTTC.